A selection of T cell receptor beta chains follows, all from one sample in a study of Graves' ophthalmopathy and Graves' hyperthyroidism. One entry per CDR3 protein results from TCRdb running MiXCR on the multiplex PCR reads. The profile shows around 1.1 million distinct CDR3 sequences, 35% to 40% of them singletons. The sample consisted of peripheral blood or thyroid tissue (not recorded which). These receptor sequences come from an adult man with Graves' hyperthyroidism. Each CDR3 is given with its conserved first and last residue. D genes are given only for firm matches. Size is stated for part of the rows, as once, few or many counts, or as a class when the clone is expanded.

clone_size	v_call	d_call	j_call	cdr3_nt	cdr3_aa
few	TRBV7-3	NA	TRBJ1-6	TGTGCCAGCAGCCTGGGAGGGATCAATTCACCCCTCCACTTT	CASSLGGINSPLHF
NA	TRBV7-6	TRBD1	TRBJ2-7	TGTGCCAGCAGCCGGGACAGGGAGGGCTACGAGCAGTACTTC	CASSRDREGYEQYF
many	TRBV6-6	TRBD1	TRBJ2-5	TGTGCCAGCAGCTCAGACAGGGATCAAGAGACCCAGTACTTC	CASSSDRDQETQYF
once	TRBV20-1	TRBD1	TRBJ1-5	TGCAGTGCTAGAGAAGGGGGCATAAATCAGCCCCAGCATTTT	CSAREGGINQPQHF
few	TRBV14	NA	TRBJ2-7	TGTGCCAGCAGCCAAGAATTACATTTTTGGGGTTCCGAGCAGTACTTC	CASSQELHFWGSEQYF
many	TRBV10-3	TRBD1	TRBJ1-1	TGTGCCATCAGGCCGGGGGGGACAGGGAGTACTGAAGCTTTCTTT	CAIRPGGTGSTEAFF
NA	TRBV28	NA	TRBJ2-7	TGTGCCAGCCGTAGTCCAGCGGATAGCTCCTACGAGCAGTACTTC	CASRSPADSSYEQYF
few	TRBV5-1	NA	TRBJ1-1	TGCGCCAGCAGCTTTTGGGGTAACGCTGAAGCTTTCTTT	CASSFWGNAEAFF
many	TRBV29-1	NA	TRBJ1-3	TGCAGCGTTGATACAGGCTCTGGAAACACCATATATTTT	CSVDTGSGNTIYF
few	TRBV7-2	NA	TRBJ2-7	TGTGCCAGCAGCTTAGCAGGGAGCTCCTCCTACGAGCAGTACTTC	CASSLAGSSSYEQYF
NA	TRBV10-3	TRBD2	TRBJ2-5	TGTGCCATCAGCCTAGCGGGAATGGAGACCCAGTACTTC	CAISLAGMETQYF
few	TRBV11-2	NA	TRBJ1-5	TGTGCCAGCAGCTTGGGACTGGTTTATAGCAATCAGCCCCAGCATTTT	CASSLGLVYSNQPQHF
many	TRBV15	TRBD1	TRBJ2-7	TGTGCCACCAGCAGAGATATCGGACAGGGTTCCGAGCAGTACTTC	CATSRDIGQGSEQYF
NA	TRBV7-2	TRBD1	TRBJ1-2	TGTGCCAGCAGCATCGGGGGACAGGGTTTATTAACAAGGTCCTATGGCTACACCTTC	CASSIGGQGLLTRSYGYTF
NA	TRBV7-2	TRBD1	TRBJ1-1	TGTGCCAGCATGACAGGGGGTATGGCTGAAGCTTTCTTT	CASMTGGMAEAFF
many	TRBV5-6	NA	TRBJ2-5	TGTGCCAGCACCCTCCTAGTCGCCCACCAAGAGACCCAGTACTTC	CASTLLVAHQETQYF
NA	TRBV12-3/TRBV12-4	NA	TRBJ1-3	TGTGCCAGCAGTCCGATCCCCGACAGTAGCTCTGGAAACACCATATATTTT	CASSPIPDSSSGNTIYF
NA	TRBV7-2	TRBD2	TRBJ2-5	TGTGCCAGCTCATTGGTCGAGCTAGCGGGAGGCGAGACCCAGTACTTC	CASSLVELAGGETQYF
few	TRBV10-2	NA	TRBJ1-2	TGTGCCAGCAGTTACCCGGGACAACCCCACTATGGCTACACCTTC	CASSYPGQPHYGYTF
few	TRBV10-2	NA	TRBJ2-7	TGTGCCAGCAGGGCACGGGACACCTCCTACGAGCAGTACTTC	CASRARDTSYEQYF
many	TRBV20-1	NA	TRBJ2-6	TGCAGTGCCACCGGACATAAGAGACCCGGGGCCAACGTCCTGACTTTC	CSATGHKRPGANVLTF
few	TRBV7-2	NA	TRBJ2-5	TGTGCCAGCAGCTTAGATAGCGTTCAAGAGACCCAGTACTTC	CASSLDSVQETQYF
NA	TRBV7-2	NA	TRBJ2-5	TGTGCCAGCAGATCAGGGGCCGAGGGAGAGACCCAGTACTTC	CASRSGAEGETQYF
NA	TRBV10-3	TRBD2	TRBJ2-3	TGTGCCATACGACTAGCGGGAGGAACAGATACGCAGTATTTT	CAIRLAGGTDTQYF
many	TRBV7-2	NA	TRBJ1-4	TGTGCCAGCAGCTCAATGGGGGGGAGAAATGAAAAACTGTTTTTT	CASSSMGGRNEKLFF
few	TRBV12-3/TRBV12-4	NA	TRBJ1-3	TGTGCCAGCAACCCCGGGGGGCTCTCTGGAAACACCATATATTTT	CASNPGGLSGNTIYF
NA	TRBV12-3/TRBV12-4	TRBD1	TRBJ1-5	TGTGCCAGCAGTTTAGTGGGAACTAGACAGGGGGATCAGCCCCAGCATTTT	CASSLVGTRQGDQPQHF
many	TRBV7-2	TRBD2	TRBJ2-7	TGTGCCAGCAGCGGGAACCTGGGACTAGCGGGAACAAACAGCTACGAGCAGTACTTC	CASSGNLGLAGTNSYEQYF
NA	TRBV7-9	TRBD2	TRBJ2-6	TGTGCCAGCAGCTTGTCGGGGGGATCTGGGGCCAACGTCCTGACTTTC	CASSLSGGSGANVLTF
few	TRBV28	TRBD2	TRBJ2-5	TGTGCCAGCAGCCCCATGACTAGCGGGAGACAAGAGACCCAGTACTTC	CASSPMTSGRQETQYF
many	TRBV5-4	TRBD2	TRBJ2-5	TGTGCCAGTAGTCCCGGGACTAGCGGAGAGACCCAGTACTTC	CASSPGTSGETQYF
many	TRBV19	TRBD1	TRBJ1-5	TGTGCCAGTAGTAGCGGGACAGGTTATAGCAATCAGCCCCAGCATTTT	CASSSGTGYSNQPQHF
NA	TRBV29-1	TRBD1	TRBJ1-2	TGCAGCGTTGTATCACGGACAGGTTATAATGGCTACACCTTC	CSVVSRTGYNGYTF
NA	TRBV7-9	NA	TRBJ2-7	TGTGCCAGCACCTCCCCGACAGACTCCCGCTACGAGCAGTACTTC	CASTSPTDSRYEQYF
NA	TRBV12-3/TRBV12-4	NA	TRBJ2-2	TGTGCCAGCAGTCGCCAGGACGGGGAGCTGTTTTTT	CASSRQDGELFF
many	TRBV6-5	NA	TRBJ1-1	TGTGCCAGCAGTTTCAGGGAAACTGAAGCTTTCTTT	CASSFRETEAFF
many	TRBV9	NA	TRBJ1-1	TGTGCCAGCAGCGTAGCCGCGCAGAACACTGAAGCTTTCTTT	CASSVAAQNTEAFF
many	TRBV20-1	TRBD1	TRBJ2-2	TGCAGTGCTAGGGGACAGGGGGCCACCGGGGAGCTGTTTTTT	CSARGQGATGELFF
NA	TRBV10-3	TRBD1	TRBJ1-4	TGTGCCATCAGCCGACAGGGGGTAGTCATCTCACGTGAAAAACTGTTTTTT	CAISRQGVVISREKLFF
NA	TRBV5-1	TRBD1	TRBJ1-2	TGCGCCAGCAGCGCGCAGGACAGGGGGGAATTTGATGGCTACACCTTC	CASSAQDRGEFDGYTF
NA	TRBV9	NA	TRBJ2-2	TGTGCCAGCAGCACCCGACTTGGGTGGAACACCGGGGAGCTGTTTTTT	CASSTRLGWNTGELFF
NA	TRBV5-5	NA	TRBJ1-2	TGTGCCAGCAGTCCTCAGGTCGGACTCTATGGCTACACCTTC	CASSPQVGLYGYTF
NA	TRBV7-9	NA	TRBJ1-1	TGTGCCAGCAGCACCCAGAACACTGAAGCTTTCTTT	CASSTQNTEAFF
NA	TRBV20-1	NA	TRBJ1-4	TGCAGTGCTAGAGATGTCAGGGATGAAAAAACTGTTTTT	CSARDVRDEKTVF
few	TRBV5-4	TRBD1	TRBJ1-4	TGTGCCAGCAGCTTTAAGGGGGCTGGTAATGAAAAACTGTTTTTT	CASSFKGAGNEKLFF
NA	TRBV7-9	NA	TRBJ1-2	TGTGCCAGCAGCCTTATATCGGTGGCTGGCTACACCTTC	CASSLISVAGYTF
NA	TRBV4-3	TRBD1	TRBJ1-4	TGCGCCAGCAGCCAAGGAAGGGGGCAGGCTAATGAAAAACTGTTTTTT	CASSQGRGQANEKLFF
few	TRBV7-2	TRBD2	TRBJ2-7	TGCGCCAGCAGCCAAGATCGGAATAGCGGGTATTCCTACGAGCAGTACTTC	CASSQDRNSGYSYEQYF
few	TRBV12-3/TRBV12-4	NA	TRBJ2-7	TGTGCCAGCAGTTTAGGTGGGGGTCGGCTGGACGAGCAGTACTTC	CASSLGGGRLDEQYF
NA	TRBV7-2	TRBD2	TRBJ2-5	TGTGCCAGCAGTTCCCCCAGCGGGAGCGAGACCCAGTACTTC	CASSSPSGSETQYF
NA	TRBV10-3	NA	TRBJ2-7	TGTGCCATCAGTGAGAAGTACTTC	CAISEKYF
many	TRBV7-2	NA	TRBJ2-7	TGTGCCAGCAGCTTAAGGCAGTACTACGAGCAGTACTTC	CASSLRQYYEQYF